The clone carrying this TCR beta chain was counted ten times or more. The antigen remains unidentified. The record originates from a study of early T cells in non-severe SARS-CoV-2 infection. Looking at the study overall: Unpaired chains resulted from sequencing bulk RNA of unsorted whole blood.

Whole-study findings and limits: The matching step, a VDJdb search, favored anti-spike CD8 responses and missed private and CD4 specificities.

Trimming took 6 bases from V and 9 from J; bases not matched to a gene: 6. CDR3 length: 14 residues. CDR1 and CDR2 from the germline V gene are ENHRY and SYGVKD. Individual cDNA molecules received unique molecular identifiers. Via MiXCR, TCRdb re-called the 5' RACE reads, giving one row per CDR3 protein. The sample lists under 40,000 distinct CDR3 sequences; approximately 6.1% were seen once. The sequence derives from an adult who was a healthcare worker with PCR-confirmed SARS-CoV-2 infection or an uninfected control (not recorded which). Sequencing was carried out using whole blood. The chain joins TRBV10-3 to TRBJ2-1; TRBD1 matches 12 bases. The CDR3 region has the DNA TGTGCCATCAGGACGGGACAGGGGGCCGGTGAGCAGTTCTTC. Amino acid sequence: CAIRTGQGAGEQFF.